What follows are 18 T cell receptor beta chains derived from one specimen sequenced in a study of cytomegalovirus exposure and HLA in healthy donors (dated by TCRdb to about 2017). Receptor libraries were prepared by the immunoSEQ multiplex PCR assay. For the multiplex PCR, a mixture combining 60 forward primers for TCR Vbeta segments and 13 reverse primers for TCR Jbeta segments was used. In its TCRdb copy, this immuneACCESS table keeps in-frame sequences only and misses some clones. Where compared with another copy, unresolved V genes explain less than half of these, and the others have no known cause. The sample table records 85,000 to 100,000 clones; about 79% of these occur just once. About 3.6% of the sample lies in the top ten. The specimen sequenced was PBMCs. The receptors stem from a male donor in good health and CMV-seropositive.

The rearrangement links TRBV4-3 to TRBJ1-1; the D is unclear. The germline V and J ends were trimmed by 6 bases and 3 bases, with 17 bases remaining between them. This CDR3 has 15 amino acids. CDR1 and CDR2 from the germline V gene are LGHNA and YSLEER. The CDR3 reads CASRKSTVLDTEAFF. The CDR3 DNA reads TGCGCCAGCAGAAAAAGCACGGTGCTGGACACTGAAGCTTTCTTT.

The V and J genes are TRBV7-8 and TRBJ1-2; 10 nucleotides align to TRBD1. Looked up from germline, CDR1 is SGHVS and CDR2 is FQNEAQ. The length of the CDR3 is 14 residues. Losses at the gene ends were 5 bases for V and 4 bases for J; bases not matched to a gene: 4. The CDR3 loop reads CASSLRQGAYGYTF. The CDR3 nucleotides are TGTGCCAGCAGCCTAAGACAGGGGGCCTATGGCTACACCTTC.

This clone was seen only once. V usage is TRBV9 and J usage is TRBJ2-1; 15 bases are shared with TRBD2. With 4 bases clipped from V and 9 bases from J, the junction kept 5 bases outside the gene matches. The germline gives CDR1 SGDLS, CDR2 YYNGEE. The CDR3 covers 15 residues. This chain's CDR3 is CASSPGLAGGPEQFF. The DNA of the CDR3 is TGTGCCAGCAGCCCCGGACTAGCGGGGGGGCCTGAGCAGTTCTTC.

V gene TRBV30 combines with J gene TRBJ1-3, with D maybe TRBD1 (6 bases). Germline CDR1 GTSNPN, CDR2 SVGIG (reference sequence). There are 15 residues in the CDR3. V lost 2 bases and J 0 bases, leaving 11 bases between the germline ends. CDR3 DNA sequence: TGTGCCTGGAGTCGCGACAGGACCTCTGGAAACACCATATATTTT. Protein product: CAWSRDRTSGNTIYF. Full variable domain (missing parts from reference TRBV30 and TRBJ1-3): SQTIHQWPATLVQPVGSPLSLECTVEGTSNPNLYWYRQAAGRGLQLLFYSVGIGQISSEVPQNLSASRPQDRQFILSSKKLLLSDSGFYLCAWSRDRTSGNTIYFGEGSWLTVV.

The chain has TRBV29-1 and TRBJ1-1; a possible D gene is TRBD1 (5 bases). CDR1 SQVTM and CDR2 ANQGSEA come from the germline V gene. Trimming stripped 1 base from V and 4 bases from J, with 16 bases between. This CDR3 is 15 amino acids long. The CDR3: CSVEGSGREVTEAFF. The CDR3 DNA follows: TGCAGCGTTGAAGGGAGTGGCAGGGAGGTCACTGAAGCTTTCTTT.

This clone was detected only once. The chain links TRBV4-3 to TRBJ2-1, with 8 positions matching TRBD2. The germline V gene encodes CDR1 LGHNA and CDR2 YSLEER. The V and J ends lost 0 bases and 7 bases, in that order; junction bases with no gene match: 8. This CDR3 is 16 amino acids long. In DNA form, the CDR3 reads TGCGCCAGCAGCCAAGAACCGGGACTAGACGGGAATGAGCAGTTCTTC. This gives the protein CASSQEPGLDGNEQFF.

The J gene is TRBJ1-2, the V gene TRBV6-5; maybe TRBD1 (5 bases). In germline, CDR1 is MNHEY, CDR2 SVGAGI. The ends were cut back, 0 bases at V and 4 bases at J, with 9 bases in the middle. This CDR3 is 14 amino acids long. CDR3 residues: CASSYSGGIYGYTF. For the CDR3, the DNA is TGTGCCAGCAGTTACTCGGGGGGAATCTATGGCTACACCTTC.

The rearrangement links TRBV28 to TRBJ1-2; D is uncertain. The length of the CDR3 is 12 residues. Trimming shortened V by 4 bases and J by 6 bases, and 9 bases separated the two germline ends. Germline values: CDR1 MDHEN, CDR2 SYDVKM. This chain's CDR3 is CASSYRRHGYTF. The CDR3 nucleotides are TGTGCCAGCAGTTACAGACGTCATGGCTACACCTTC.

The genes are TRBV6-1 and TRBJ2-5; TRBD2 aligns across 7 bases. CDR3 length equals 14 residues. With V trimmed by 4 bases and J by 4 bases, 6 bases remained unmatched. The germline V gene encodes CDR1 MNHNS and CDR2 SASEGT. This chain's CDR3 is CASSVVGGGETQYF. The CDR3 DNA sequence: TGTGCCAGCAGTGTTGTGGGGGGGGGAGAGACCCAGTACTTC.

This clone turned up a few times. The CDR3 loop reads CASSLNTDTYEQYF. The CDR3 DNA reads as TGTGCCAGCAGCTTGAACACGGACACCTACGAGCAGTACTTC. The chain has TRBV5-5 and TRBJ2-7; a possible D gene is TRBD1 (5 bases). V dropped 1 base and J dropped 2 bases, with 10 bases sitting between them. This CDR3 comprises 14 residues. Germline V CDR1 and CDR2: SGHKS, YYEKEE (reference sequence).

This clone was found once. The chain links TRBV19 to TRBJ1-6; 8 bases are shared with TRBD1. V shed 10 bases, J shed 7 bases, and the junction held 12 bases outside the gene matches. CDR1 and CDR2 (germline): LNHDA, SQIVND (reference sequence). The CDR3 loop spans 15 amino acids. This CDR3 reads CATLDRAVLNSPLHF. The CDR3 DNA sequence: TGTGCCACCCTGGACAGGGCCGTTTTAAATTCACCCCTCCACTTT.

V gene TRBV30 combines with J gene TRBJ1-6; possibly TRBD1 for D (6 bases). The length of the CDR3 is 13 residues. Trimming removed 1 base at V and 11 bases at J, with 12 bases between. Germline V lookup: CDR1 GTSNPN, CDR2 SVGIG (reference sequence). The CDR3 sequence is CAWSAGEVPPLHF. The CDR3 DNA reads TGTGCCTGGAGTGCAGGGGAAGTTCCACCCCTCCACTTT.

The chain employs TRBV19 and TRBJ2-6, with unresolved D. This CDR3 is built from 17 residues. Germline V gene lookup returns CDR1 LNHDA and CDR2 SQIVND (reference sequence). The V end lost 6 bases, the J end lost 0 bases, and 15 bases lay between the germline ends. In nucleotides, the CDR3 is TGTGCCAGTAGCAAAGAGGCCTCTATCTCTGGGGCCAACGTCCTGACTTTC. Translation: CASSKEASISGANVLTF.

For the CDR3, the DNA is TGTGCCAGCAGCTTAGACGGGGGGGCCACAGATACGCAGTATTTT. This translates into CASSLDGGATDTQYF. The chain has TRBV7-3 and TRBJ2-3; 8 bases agree with TRBD2. The CDR3 runs 15 residues. Germline assignment: CDR1 SGHTA and CDR2 FQGTGA. V lost 2 bases to trimming and J lost 2 bases; unmatched junction nucleotides: 3.

The chain couples TRBV19 to TRBJ2-3; 7 bases align to TRBD2. Germline V gene lookup returns CDR1 LNHDA and CDR2 SQIVND (reference sequence). There are 16 residues in the CDR3. Germline trimming cut 3 bases from V and 2 bases from J; bases unmatched to any gene: 8. This CDR3 is CASSMNRRGNTDTQYF. CDR3 in DNA: TGTGCCAGTAGTATGAATCGGCGGGGGAACACAGATACGCAGTATTTT.

The gene calls are TRBV4-2 and TRBJ1-4; TRBD1 aligns across 7 bases. V trimming: 0 bases; J trimming: 2 bases; junction bases outside the gene matches: 3. CDR3 size: 16 residues. CDR1 LGHNA and CDR2 YNFKEQ come from the germline V gene. The CDR3 sequence is CASSQEGGRTNEKLFF. In DNA, the CDR3 is TGTGCCAGCAGCCAAGAAGGGGGCAGGACTAATGAAAAACTGTTTTTT.

V gene TRBV5-1 combines with J gene TRBJ2-3; 8 bases align to TRBD2. The CDR3 runs 14 residues. V lost 3 bases, J lost 2 bases, and 2 bases stayed unmatched. Germline CDR1 is SGHRS and CDR2 is YFSETQ. The CDR3 DNA reads as TGCGCCAGCAGCTCCGGGGGGGCCACAGATACGCAGTATTTT. Translated: CASSSGGATDTQYF. The complete variable domain, with remaining parts taken from reference TRBV5-1 and TRBJ2-3, reads KAGVTQTPRYLIKTRGQQVTLSCSPISGHRSVSWYQQTPGQGLQFLFEYFSETQRNKGNFPGRFSGRQFSNSRSEMNVSTLELGDSALYLCASSSGGATDTQYFGPGTRLTVL.

CDR3 DNA: TGTGCCAGCAGTCCCTGGGCTAGCGGGGGGAGAGAACTAGCCAAAAACATTCAGTACTTC. The encoded protein is CASSPWASGGRELAKNIQYF. The V and J genes are TRBV27 and TRBJ2-4; 11 nucleotides align to TRBD2. V shed 5 bases and J 0 bases; nucleotides not matched to a gene: 15. The germline CDR1 and CDR2 sequences are MNHEY and SMNVEV (reference sequence). The CDR3 length is 20 residues.